This entry describes one T cell receptor (beta chain). Clinical histories supplied by participants themselves formed the basis of cohort assignment. The record originates from a study of blood T cell repertoires in COVID-19. At the level of the study: The United States, Italy and Spain were the sources of the acute and convalescent COVID-19 samples.

This CDR3 comprises 12 residues. Deletions cut 0 bases from V and 9 bases from J, with 5 bases between. CDR1 and CDR2 (germline): KGHDR, SFDVKD. Sequencing was performed with immunoSEQ multiplex PCR; in TCRdb, only in-frame clones are kept and a portion is missing. The sample has roughly 300,000 clones; over 75% are singletons. Sequenced input: PBMCs or T cells enriched from blood (not recorded which). The receptor was derived from a young woman who had recovered from COVID-19. The chain uses TRBV24-1 and TRBJ1-5; D remains ambiguous. The CDR3 loop reads CATSDLHGPQHF. The CDR3 nucleotides are TGTGCCACCAGTGATTTGCACGGGCCCCAGCATTTT.